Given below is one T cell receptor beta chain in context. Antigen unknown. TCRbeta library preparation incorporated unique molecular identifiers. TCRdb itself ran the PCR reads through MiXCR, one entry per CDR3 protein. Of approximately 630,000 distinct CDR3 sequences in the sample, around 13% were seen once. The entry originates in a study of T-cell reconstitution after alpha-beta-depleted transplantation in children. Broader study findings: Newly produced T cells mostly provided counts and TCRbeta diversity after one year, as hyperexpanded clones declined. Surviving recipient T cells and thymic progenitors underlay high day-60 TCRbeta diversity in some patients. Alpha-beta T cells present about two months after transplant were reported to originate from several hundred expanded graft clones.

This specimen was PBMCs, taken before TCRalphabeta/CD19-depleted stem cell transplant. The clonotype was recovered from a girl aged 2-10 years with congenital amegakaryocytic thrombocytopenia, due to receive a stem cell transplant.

CDR3 region: CASSASGGAYGYTF. The CDR3 DNA is TGTGCCAGCAGCGCCTCAGGGGGTGCATATGGCTACACCTTC. The chain employs TRBV9 and TRBJ1-2; 7 bases map to TRBD1. Germline CDR1 is SGDLS and CDR2 is YYNGEE. V gave up 3 bases and J gave up 5 bases; unmatched junction bases: 7. CDR3 length: 14 amino acids. The full variable domain, its missing parts supplied by reference TRBV9 and TRBJ1-2, is DSGVTQTPKHLITATGQRVTLRCSPRSGDLSVYWYQQSLDQGLQFLIQYYNGEERAKGNILERFSAQQFPDLHSELNLSSLELGDSALYFCASSASGGAYGYTFGSGTRLTVV.